Here is one T cell receptor (beta chain) with its context. Its antigen is unidentified. CD45RO-CCR7+CD27+CD95- defined naive CD8+ T cells. The sample originates from a study of CXCR3-negative and CXCR3-positive naive CD8 T cells. Study-wide findings and caveats: The TRB CDR3s that CXCR3-positive naive cells carried were more hydrophobic than those of CXCR3-negative naive cells.

Libraries were UMI-labeled 5' RACE TRB cDNA. From the 5' RACE reads, TCRdb lists one entry per CDR3 protein and no DNA. The clone table shows around 63,000 distinct CDR3 sequences, with the ten largest holding around 4.9%. The CDR3 loop spans 16 amino acids. Germline V gene data show CDR1 as LNHDA and CDR2 as SQIVND (reference sequence). The sequence was collected from a human donor in good health. Some clones in this sample may be carry-over from other donors' samples. The sequencing sample was made of naive CXCR3+ CD8+ T cells from blood. Subset of the sample: CD45RO-CCR7+CD27+CD95- naive CD8+ T cells expressing CXCR3 (TNR3+). The rearrangement uses TRBV19 and TRBJ2-1; absent DNA, TCRdb's TRBD1 call cannot be checked. CDR3 loop: CASSRSEAGEYNEQFF. The full variable domain, with the rest looked up from reference TRBV19 and TRBJ2-1, is DGGITQSPKYLFRKEGQNVTLSCEQNLNHDAMYWYRQDPGQGLRLIYYSQIVNDFQKGDIAEGYSVSREKKESFPLTVTSAQKNPTAFYLCASSRSEAGEYNEQFFGPGTRLTVL.